A single sample gave rise to the 26 T cell receptor beta chains below, sequenced in a study of shared clonotypes between healthy human individuals. As defined, naive CD8 cells were CD45RO-negative and positively selected for CCR7, with terminally differentiated effector memory CD45RA+ cells excluded. TCRdb keeps only in-frame clones here, not all; method: immunoSEQ multiplex PCR. Of around 580,000 clones in the sample, about 98% were seen once. Source material: naive CD8+ T cells sorted from blood. These receptors were collected from a man in his thirties or forties in good health.

The chain has TRBV11-2 and TRBJ2-3, with 14 bases matching TRBD2. The CDR3 length is 18 residues. After removal of 5 bases from V and 6 bases from J, the junction contained 13 bases not matched to a gene. Looked up from germline, CDR1 is SGHAT and CDR2 is FQNNGV. The CDR3 loop is CASSAPRMGLAGVDTQYF. The CDR3 DNA reads as TGTGCCAGCAGCGCACCTAGGATGGGACTAGCGGGAGTTGATACGCAGTATTTT.

This chain joins TRBV28 and TRBJ2-7; 7 positions agree with TRBD1. This CDR3 has 16 residues. The V and J ends lost 6 bases and 2 bases, in that order; junction bases with no gene match: 13. Looked up from germline, CDR1 is MDHEN and CDR2 is SYDVKM. Here the CDR3 reads CASRTLGTAPTYEQYF. The CDR3 nucleotides are TGTGCCAGCAGAACTCTCGGGACAGCACCAACCTACGAGCAGTACTTC.

This chain joins TRBV28 and TRBJ2-7; perhaps TRBD2 as D (5 bases). CDR3 size: 13 residues. CDR1 is MDHEN and CDR2 is SYDVKM in the germline V gene. Between the trimmed V and J ends, which lost 2 bases and 5 bases, there was a span of 10 bases. The CDR3 sequence: CASSLRVGDEQYF. CDR3 DNA sequence: TGTGCCAGCAGTTTACGGGTGGGAGACGAGCAGTACTTC.

This rearrangement joins TRBV13 to TRBJ2-1; possible D gene TRBD2, 6 bases. The CDR3 runs to 16 residues. Germline values: CDR1 PRHDT, CDR2 FYEKMQ (reference sequence). Trimming shortened V by 5 bases and J by 2 bases, and 16 bases separated the two germline ends. The DNA for the CDR3 is TGTGCCAGCAGCCCCGTTGGGGGGTCCACCTACAATGAGCAGTTCTTC. Translated: CASSPVGGSTYNEQFF.

The chain employs TRBV29-1 and TRBJ2-7; D tentatively reads TRBD1 or TRBD2 (5 bases each). The CDR3 is made up of 14 amino acids. V was shortened by 6 bases and J by 0 bases, with 15 bases between the two germline ends. Germline CDR1 reads SQVTM; CDR2 reads ANQGSEA. The CDR3 protein is CSVAGTGSSYEQYF. The CDR3 nucleotides are TGCAGCGTGGCAGGGACGGGTAGCTCCTACGAGCAGTACTTC.

This clone was detected only once. This sequence joins TRBV27 and TRBJ1-5; perhaps TRBD1 as D (5 bases). Germline assignment: CDR1 MNHEY and CDR2 SMNVEV (reference sequence). CDR3 length equals 14 residues. V gave up 5 bases and J gave up 3 bases, with 11 bases separating them. CDR3 DNA sequence: TGTGCCAGCAGTCAGGGAAGGGACAATCAGCCCCAGCATTTT. It is translated as CASSQGRDNQPQHF.

The chain couples TRBV28 to TRBJ2-7; D assignment may be TRBD1 or TRBD2 (5 bases each). The CDR3 runs 15 residues. The V end was cut by 3 bases, the J end by 0 bases, with 12 bases between. Germline loops: CDR1 MDHEN, CDR2 SYDVKM. CDR3 loop: CASSFPRGASYEQYF. The CDR3 coding sequence is TGTGCCAGCAGTTTCCCCCGAGGGGCCTCCTACGAGCAGTACTTC.

The rearrangement uses TRBV10-2 and TRBJ2-3; D is perhaps TRBD2 (6 bases). The germline gives CDR1 WSHSY, CDR2 SAAADI. The CDR3 is 13 residues long. Deletions cut 3 bases from V and 7 bases from J, with 11 bases between. The CDR3 coding sequence is TGCGCCAGCAGTGAAACTAGCACGCATACGCAGTATTTT. Amino acid sequence: CASSETSTHTQYF.

This chain's CDR3 is CASSQGGSNQPQHF. The CDR3 DNA is TGCGCCAGCAGCCAAGGGGGAAGCAATCAGCCCCAGCATTTT. V usage is TRBV4-1 and J usage is TRBJ1-5, with D uncertain. The V end lost 1 base, the J end lost 1 base, and 5 bases lay between the germline ends. CDR3 length: 14 residues. Per the germline V gene, CDR1 is MGHRA and CDR2 is YSYEKL.

The chain recombines TRBV27 with TRBJ1-1; unclear D gene. Per the germline V gene, CDR1 is MNHEY and CDR2 is SMNVEV (reference sequence). The CDR3 contains 13 residues. V was clipped by 5 bases and J by 4 bases, with 11 bases between them. The CDR3 region has the DNA TGTGCCAGCAGTAACCCTACCTTCACTGAAGCTTTCTTT. Its translation: CASSNPTFTEAFF.

The rearrangement uses TRBV7-6 and TRBJ2-1, with unresolved D. V was pared by 5 bases and J by 3 bases, with 8 bases between. Germline CDR1 and CDR2: SGHVS and FNYEAQ. The CDR3 consists of 13 residues. This chain's CDR3 is CASSTRDYNEQFF. In DNA form, the CDR3 reads TGTGCCAGCAGCACAAGAGACTACAATGAGCAGTTCTTC.

The chain employs TRBV7-9 and TRBJ1-1; 9 bases line up with TRBD1. V lost 5 bases and J lost 5; bases outside the gene matches: 21. CDR3 length: 19 amino acids. Germline V CDR1 and CDR2: SEHNR, FQNEAQ (reference sequence). This chain's CDR3 is CASSPEQTGTGRLMTEAFF. DNA for the CDR3: TGTGCCAGCAGCCCAGAGCAAACCGGGACAGGGCGCTTGATGACTGAAGCTTTCTTT.

The chain joins TRBV25-1 to TRBJ2-1, with 10 bases aligning to TRBD2. Germline V gene lookup returns CDR1 MGHDK and CDR2 SYGVNS. This CDR3 spans 16 amino acids. With 5 bases clipped from V and 4 bases from J, the junction kept 8 bases outside the gene matches. The CDR3 spells CASSRAGLAAYNEQFF. Written as DNA, the CDR3 is TGTGCCAGCAGTCGTGCTGGACTAGCGGCTTACAATGAGCAGTTCTTC.

This clone appeared a single time. Other nucleotide sequences from this sample produce the same CDR3. The chain has TRBV7-9 and TRBJ2-7; 12 bases agree with TRBD2. The length of the CDR3 is 16 residues. Germline V lookup: CDR1 SEHNR, CDR2 FQNEAQ (reference sequence). With 5 bases clipped from V and 2 bases from J, the junction kept 7 bases outside the gene matches. The CDR3 coding sequence is TGTGCCAGCAGCGGAGGGACTAGCGGGCGCGCCTACGAGCAGTACTTC. Translated, it gives CASSGGTSGRAYEQYF.

The rearrangement uses TRBV7-2 and TRBJ2-2; 9 nucleotides agree with TRBD2. J gave up 3 bases and V 5 bases, and 16 bases lay outside the gene matches. The CDR3 totals 19 residues. The V gene's germline CDR1 is SGHTA and CDR2 FQGNSA. CDR3 nucleotides: TGTGCCAGCAGCCCACCGGGACTAGCCCGGCTAACGGACACCGGGGAGCTGTTTTTT. It translates to CASSPPGLARLTDTGELFF.

The chain combines TRBV18 with TRBJ2-7, with D uncertain. The CDR3 runs 11 residues. Germline lookup yields CDR1 KGHSH and CDR2 LQKENI. Trimming left V 6 bases short and J 2 bases short, with 5 bases between. The CDR3 spells CASSETYEQYF. The CDR3 DNA reads as TGTGCCAGCTCCGAGACCTACGAGCAGTACTTC.

The chain links TRBV11-3 to TRBJ2-1, with 8 bases fitting TRBD2. From germline, CDR1 is SGHNT and CDR2 YENEEA. The length of the CDR3 is 16 residues. After removal of 5 bases from V and 7 bases from J, the junction contained 13 bases not matched to a gene. In DNA form, the CDR3 reads TGTGCCAGCAGCGGACGTTCAGTTGGCGGGGGGAATGAGCAGTTCTTC. Translating it yields CASSGRSVGGGNEQFF.

CDR3 amino acids: CASSLAFGYEQFF. The CDR3, as DNA: TGTGCCAGCAGCTTAGCTTTCGGGTATGAGCAGTTCTTC. The gene calls are TRBV11-2 and TRBJ2-1; D is uncertain. The CDR3 extends over 13 amino acids. Germline values: CDR1 SGHAT, CDR2 FQNNGV. V was clipped by 1 base and J by 8 bases, with 9 bases between them.

The table lists this clone with a count of one. The chain joins TRBV9 to TRBJ2-3, with D perhaps TRBD2 (5 bases). Trimming took off 4 bases at V and 0 bases at J, with 12 bases between the two ends. This CDR3 is built from 15 residues. Germline CDR1 and CDR2: SGDLS and YYNGEE. The CDR3 bases are TGTGCCAGCAGCCCGCGGGCGGGTAGCACAGATACGCAGTATTTT. It yields the protein CASSPRAGSTDTQYF.

V usage is TRBV2 and J usage is TRBJ1-1, with a weak D call TRBD1 (5 bases). Germline values: CDR1 SNHLY, CDR2 FYNNEI. CDR3 length: 15 amino acids. Trimming shortened V by 7 bases and J by 3 bases, and 18 bases separated the two germline ends. The CDR3 region has the DNA TGTGCCAGCACTAGCTCCAGGGAGGTATACACTGAAGCTTTCTTT. Translating gives CASTSSREVYTEAFF.

About this clone itself: The sample carries other DNA sequences with the same CDR3. This sequence joins TRBV29-1 and TRBJ2-7, with 8 nucleotides matching TRBD2. V lost 3 bases to trimming and J lost 0 bases; unmatched junction nucleotides: 4. The CDR3 is made up of 14 amino acids. CDR1 SQVTM and CDR2 ANQGSEA come from the germline V gene. Written as DNA, the CDR3 is TGCAGCGTTGAGTTGAGCGGGAGCTCCTACGAGCAGTACTTC. It is translated as CSVELSGSSYEQYF.

For the CDR3, the DNA is TGTGCCTGGATCGCGGGTGGGGACTACACCTTC. Amino acids: CAWIAGGDYTF. The chain uses TRBV30 and TRBJ1-2; D ambiguous. The germline V gene encodes CDR1 GTSNPN and CDR2 SVGIG (reference sequence). V lost 4 bases to trimming and J lost 10 bases, with 13 bases between them. This CDR3 comprises 11 residues.

The chain combines TRBV19 with TRBJ2-1; D may be TRBD1 (6 bases). The V gene lost 6 bases and the J gene lost 10 bases, with 19 bases spanning the gap. Germline V gene data show CDR1 as LNHDA and CDR2 as SQIVND (reference sequence). The CDR3 covers 14 residues. DNA for the CDR3: TGTGCCAGTAGATGGGACAAATATGCAGGGGAGCAGTTCTTC. It is translated as CASRWDKYAGEQFF.

The V call is TRBV28, the J call TRBJ1-5; D unresolved. V shed 6 bases and J shed 4 bases, with 10 bases lying between them. The CDR3 is 13 residues long. Germline loops: CDR1 MDHEN, CDR2 SYDVKM. CDR3 sequence reads: CASSIAGNQPQHF. The CDR3 DNA sequence: TGTGCCAGCAGCATAGCGGGGAATCAGCCCCAGCATTTT.

The rearrangement uses TRBV11-2 and TRBJ2-1; D may be TRBD2 (5 bases). CDR1 and CDR2 from the germline V gene are SGHAT and FQNNGV. Trimming removed 2 bases at V and 0 bases at J, with 14 bases between. CDR3 length: 17 residues. The CDR3 nucleotides read TGTGCCAGCAGCTTAACCCCCGTGGGGAGCTCCTACAATGAGCAGTTCTTC. Encoded protein: CASSLTPVGSSYNEQFF.

The chain is built from TRBV7-9 and TRBJ2-7; D is unclear. From germline, CDR1 is SEHNR and CDR2 FQNEAQ (reference sequence). The CDR3 has 13 residues. V dropped 4 bases and J dropped 0 bases, with 7 bases sitting between them. The CDR3 sequence: CASSSKASYEQYF. CDR3 DNA: TGTGCCAGCAGCTCCAAGGCCTCCTACGAGCAGTACTTC.